This T cell receptor delta chain was identified in a study of gamma-delta T cells after stem cell transplantation. This clone turned up a few times. It differs at one base from a far larger clone, so likely a read error. This specimen includes other DNA sequences encoding the same CDR3. TCRdb re-called clones from the RT-PCR reads via CATT. The data hold about 840 delta-chain clones, with about 3.6% observed a single time. CDR1 is GEAIGNYY and CDR2 is EKD in the germline V gene. CDR3 size: 20 residues. After removal of 1 base from V and 0 bases from J, the junction contained 17 bases not matched to a gene.

The TCR was taken from a human donor. It is not recorded whose cells these are; they may come from a transplant donor. The specimen sequenced was gamma-delta T cells. The gene calls are TRDV2 and TRDJ1; 9 nucleotides line up with TRDD3. CDR3 DNA sequence: TGTGCCTGTGACACGCTGCGAGTACTGGGGGACTCTAAAAACACCGATAAACTCATCTTT. Translated, it gives CACDTLRVLGDSKNTDKLIF.